A selection of T cell receptor beta chains follows, all from one sample in a study of blood T cell repertoires in COVID-19. Libraries were prepared by immunoSEQ multiplex PCR; TCRdb keeps only in-frame clonotypes and omits some of them. The sample contains 150,000 or so clones, about 90% of which appear only once. The sequenced sample was PBMCs or T cells enriched from blood (not recorded which). These receptors all come from a woman in her forties or fifties who had recovered from COVID-19. The CDR3 runs from the conserved cysteine through the conserved F or W. D genes are given only for firm matches. Not every row has a clone size; where given, it reads once, few, many or a size class.

- | 11 | - | TRBJ2-7 | TRBV19 | TGTGCCAGTAGTGGAGGCTACGAGCAGTACTTC | CASSGGYEQYF
- | 15 | - | TRBJ2-2 | TRBV11-3 | TGTGCCAGCAGCTTCGACTCCTTCACTTACGGGGAGCTGTTTTTT | CASSFDSFTYGELFF
once | 13 | TRBD1 | TRBJ2-2 | TRBV19 | TGTGCCATTCGGGACAGAAACACCGGGGAGCTGTTTTTT | CAIRDRNTGELFF
once | 16 | TRBD1 | TRBJ2-7 | TRBV6-2/TRBV6-3 | TGTGCCAGCAGTTACCCCACGACAGGGGGTACGTACGAGCAGTACTTC | CASSYPTTGGTYEQYF
few | 15 | - | TRBJ2-3 | TRBV6-4 | TGTGCCAGCAGTGACTCAAGGGGAAGCACAGATACGCAGTATTTT | CASSDSRGSTDTQYF
- | 12 | - | TRBJ1-5 | TRBV12-3/TRBV12-4 | TGTGCCAGCAGTTATCAATCCCAGCCCCAGCATTTT | CASSYQSQPQHF
- | 15 | TRBD1 | TRBJ2-7 | TRBV3-1/TRBV3-2 | TGTGCCAGCAGCCAGGCTCCGGGACAGACCTACGAGCAGTACTTC | CASSQAPGQTYEQYF
- | 16 | TRBD2 | TRBJ2-3 | TRBV5-4 | TGTGCCAGCAGCTCCCGGACTAGAGGTATAACAGATACGCAGTATTTT | CASSSRTRGITDTQYF
- | 14 | - | TRBJ2-1 | TRBV7-9 | TGTGCCAGCAGCCCGCGTCCCGGGTACAATGAGCAGTTCTTC | CASSPRPGYNEQFF
- | 15 | - | TRBJ1-1 | TRBV5-8 | TGTGCCAGCAGCTTTCGGGGTGTTAGGTCCACTGAAGCTTTCTTT | CASSFRGVRSTEAFF
- | 13 | TRBD1 | TRBJ2-7 | TRBV29-1 | TGCAGCGTTACACCACAGACAGGGAGCGAGCAGTACTTC | CSVTPQTGSEQYF
- | 12 | - | TRBJ1-3 | TRBV2 | TGTGCCAGCCTCGGGGGGGACAACACCATATATTTT | CASLGGDNTIYF
- | 15 | - | TRBJ2-7 | TRBV30 | TGTGCCTGGAGGGAGACAGGGAGGTTATCCTACGAGCAGTACTTC | CAWRETGRLSYEQYF
once | 16 | TRBD2 | TRBJ2-7 | TRBV4-1 | TGCGCCAGCAGCCAAGATCAACTAGCGGGAGTCTGGGAGCAGTACTTC | CASSQDQLAGVWEQYF
- | 15 | TRBD1 | TRBJ1-5 | TRBV27 | TGTGCCAGCAGGGACAGGCCCGGGGGCAATCAGCCCCAGCATTTT | CASRDRPGGNQPQHF
- | 14 | - | TRBJ2-7 | TRBV5-4 | TGTGCCAGCAGCTTGTCCGCGGACAGATACGAGCAGTACTTC | CASSLSADRYEQYF
medium-sized | 16 | TRBD1 | TRBJ1-1 | TRBV4-2 | TGTGCCAGCAGCCAAGACCCCGGACAGGGTAACACTGAAGCTTTCTTT | CASSQDPGQGNTEAFF
- | 15 | - | TRBJ1-2 | TRBV5-4 | TGTGCCAGCAGCAGCCTCAGCGGGGGCGACTATGGCTACACCTTC | CASSSLSGGDYGYTF
- | 15 | - | TRBJ2-2 | TRBV29-1 | TGCAGCGCCGAGATGCAGGCCGCGAACACCGGGGAGCTGTTTTTT | CSAEMQAANTGELFF
- | 15 | - | TRBJ2-2 | TRBV18 | TGTGCCAGCTCCCCAGATCAACTAAACACCGGGGAGCTGTTTTTT | CASSPDQLNTGELFF
- | 12 | - | TRBJ1-5 | TRBV28 | TGTGCCAGCACCGGAGCGAATCAGCCCCAGCATTTT | CASTGANQPQHF
- | 14 | - | TRBJ2-5 | TRBV6-5 | TGTGCCAGTACCGGGACATCCACGGGGGAGACCCAGTACTTC | CASTGTSTGETQYF
- | 14 | - | TRBJ2-7 | TRBV21-1 | TGTGCCAGCAGCAAATTCGACTGCACCTACGAGCAGTACTTC | CASSKFDCTYEQYF
- | 15 | TRBD1 | TRBJ1-2 | TRBV27 | TGTGCCAGCAGCGGACAGGGGGCATATTCGGGTGGCTACACCTTC | CASSGQGAYSGGYTF
- | 18 | TRBD1 | TRBJ1-2 | TRBV16 | TGTGCCAGCAGCCGTAATACCGGGACAGCCGCTTCTAACTATGGCTACACCTTC | CASSRNTGTAASNYGYTF
few | 15 | - | TRBJ2-3 | TRBV11-3 | TGTGCCAGCAGCCCCGGGATTGCTAGCACAGATACGCAGTATTTT | CASSPGIASTDTQYF
- | 17 | TRBD2 | TRBJ2-3 | TRBV18 | TGTGCCAGCTCACCTTTCCTAGCGGGAGCTAGCACAGATACGCAGTATTTT | CASSPFLAGASTDTQYF
- | 13 | - | TRBJ2-7 | TRBV3-1/TRBV3-2 | TGTGCCAGCAGCCTCGGGAGAGGCTACGAGCAGTACTTC | CASSLGRGYEQYF
once | 16 | - | TRBJ1-6 | TRBV5-8 | TGTGCCAGCAGCTTGGCGGGGAATTCGCCAAATTCACCCCTCCACTTT | CASSLAGNSPNSPLHF
few | 16 | - | TRBJ2-3 | TRBV24-1 | TGTGCCACCAGTGATCCATTTGGGGGGAGCACAGATACGCAGTATTTT | CATSDPFGGSTDTQYF
once | 13 | - | TRBJ1-3 | TRBV27 | TGTGCCAGCAGTTTATACACTGGAAACACCATATATTTT | CASSLYTGNTIYF
- | 15 | TRBD2 | TRBJ2-2 | TRBV5-1 | TGCGCCAGCAGCTGGACTAGCGAGGGCACCGGGGAGCTGTTTTTT | CASSWTSEGTGELFF
- | 13 | - | TRBJ2-7 | TRBV7-8 | TGTGCCAGCAGCTTAGATACTCTCTACGAGCAGTACTTC | CASSLDTLYEQYF
- | 14 | TRBD2 | TRBJ2-1 | TRBV10-3 | TGTGCCATCAGTGATCTAGCGGGGTACAATGAGCAGTTCTTC | CAISDLAGYNEQFF
- | 14 | TRBD1 | TRBJ2-5 | TRBV7-9 | TGTGCCAGCAGCCAACAGGGGTCAAAAGAGACCCAGTACTTC | CASSQQGSKETQYF
- | 14 | TRBD1 | TRBJ1-1 | TRBV19 | TGTGCCAGTTCCGCGGACAGGGCGAACACTGAAGCTTTCTTT | CASSADRANTEAFF
- | 13 | - | TRBJ2-2 | TRBV30 | TGTGCCTGGTTAGGGCGGGGGCAGGGGGAGCTGTTTTTT | CAWLGRGQGELFF
- | 16 | TRBD2 | TRBJ2-2 | TRBV5-1 | TGCGCCAGCAGCTTGGTAGCGGGAGTGGGCACCGGGGAGCTGTTTTTT | CASSLVAGVGTGELFF
- | 12 | TRBD1 | TRBJ2-7 | TRBV3-1/TRBV3-2 | TGTGCCAGCAGCCGACAGGGGGGCGAGCAGTACTTC | CASSRQGGEQYF
- | 14 | TRBD1 | TRBJ2-7 | TRBV19 | TGTGCCAGTAGACCGTCGGGACAGTTCCACGAGCAGTACTTC | CASRPSGQFHEQYF